This TCR beta chain was retrieved from a study of T-cell memory formation after mild COVID-19. The V segment lost 1 base and the J segment 2 bases; nucleotides outside the gene matches: 7. CDR3 length: 16 amino acids. The germline V gene has CDR1 SGHRS and CDR2 YFSETQ. This clonotype was seen many times. Its antigen is unknown. MiXCR was run by TCRdb on the 5' RACE reads, yielding one entry per CDR3 protein. The sample has 130,000 to 150,000 distinct CDR3 sequences; under 7% are singletons. Study-wide points: Cross-reactive memory apparently joined, as some responding clones appeared in pre-infection memory. Among contracting clones, CD4+ were mainly CM/EM and CD8+ enriched in EMRA.

This sequence joins TRBV5-1 and TRBJ2-5, with 8 bases matching TRBD2. Material for sequencing was PBMCs or a T cell subset sorted from them (not recorded which). The sequence came from an adult woman who had mild COVID-19 (a few samples of this study predate the infection). Cell type and time point are not known. DNA for the CDR3: TGCGCCAGCAGCTTGAACGGGGGGGCAGGTCAAGAGACCCAGTACTTC. It yields the protein CASSLNGGAGQETQYF.